This T cell receptor beta chain was found in a study of monozygotic twins with inflammatory bowel disease. Study findings and constraints: Healthy twins showed more clonotype sharing with others than IBD patients, especially patients with disease activity.

An approximately 2.5 ml blood sample was drawn per donor. As concerns this clonotype: Its antigen remains unidentified.

Each of TCRalpha and TCRbeta cDNA went through two nested PCRs, lasting 16 and 9 cycles. TCRdb reworked the 5' RACE reads into one entry per CDR3 protein, no DNA. This table holds about 380,000 distinct CDR3 sequences. Germline CDR1 reads MNHEY; CDR2 reads SVGEGT. The CDR3 loop spans 15 amino acids. The TCR originated in a human donor with ulcerative colitis or Crohn's disease, or a healthy co-twin of an affected twin (not recorded which). The chain links TRBV6-2 or TRBV6-3 to TRBJ2-3; TCRdb designates TRBD1, a call that cannot be tested without DNA. The source material was blood. The CDR3 sequence: CASSSPGGVTDTQYF.